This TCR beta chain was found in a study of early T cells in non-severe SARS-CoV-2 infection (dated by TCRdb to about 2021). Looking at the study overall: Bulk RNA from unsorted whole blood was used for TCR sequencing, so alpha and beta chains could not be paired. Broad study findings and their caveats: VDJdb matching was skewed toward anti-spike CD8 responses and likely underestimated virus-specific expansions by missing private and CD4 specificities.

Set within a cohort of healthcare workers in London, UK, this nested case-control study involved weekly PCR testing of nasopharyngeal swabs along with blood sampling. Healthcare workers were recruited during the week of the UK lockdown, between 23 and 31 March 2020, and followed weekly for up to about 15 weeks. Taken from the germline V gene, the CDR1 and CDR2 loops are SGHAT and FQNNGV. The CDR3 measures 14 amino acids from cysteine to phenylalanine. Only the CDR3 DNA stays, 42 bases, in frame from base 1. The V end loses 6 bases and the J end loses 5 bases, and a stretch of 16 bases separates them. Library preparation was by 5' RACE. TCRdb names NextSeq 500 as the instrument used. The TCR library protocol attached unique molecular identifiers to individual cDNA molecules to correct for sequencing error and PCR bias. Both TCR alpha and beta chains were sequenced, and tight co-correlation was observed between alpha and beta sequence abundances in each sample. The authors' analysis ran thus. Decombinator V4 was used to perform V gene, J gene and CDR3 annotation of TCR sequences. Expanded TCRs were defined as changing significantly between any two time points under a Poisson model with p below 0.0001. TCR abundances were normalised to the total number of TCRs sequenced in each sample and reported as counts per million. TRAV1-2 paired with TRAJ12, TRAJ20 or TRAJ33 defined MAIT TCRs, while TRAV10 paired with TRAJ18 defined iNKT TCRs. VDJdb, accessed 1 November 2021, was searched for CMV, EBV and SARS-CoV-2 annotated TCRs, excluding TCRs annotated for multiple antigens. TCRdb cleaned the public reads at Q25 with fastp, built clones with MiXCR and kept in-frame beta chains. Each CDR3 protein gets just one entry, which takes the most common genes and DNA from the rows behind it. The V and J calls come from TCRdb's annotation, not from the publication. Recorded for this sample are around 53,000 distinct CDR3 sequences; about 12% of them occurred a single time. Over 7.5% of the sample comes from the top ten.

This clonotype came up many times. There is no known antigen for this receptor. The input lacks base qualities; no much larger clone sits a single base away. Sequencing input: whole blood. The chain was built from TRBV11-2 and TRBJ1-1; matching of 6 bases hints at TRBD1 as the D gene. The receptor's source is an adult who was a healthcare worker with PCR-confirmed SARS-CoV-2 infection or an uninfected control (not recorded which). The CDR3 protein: CASSKTTGWTEAFF. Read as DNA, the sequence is TGTGCCAGCAGTAAGACGACAGGCTGGACTGAAGCTTTCTTT.